This TCR beta chain emerged from a study of Tregs in tolerant kidney transplant recipients. Note on this clone: The antigen is unknown.

Study outcomes and limitations: Tregs expanded with activated donor B cells seemed most donor-specific.

Trimming at V came to 8 bases and at J to 4 bases, leaving 19 bases not matched to a gene. CDR3 length equals 19 residues. The germline V gene encodes CDR1 SNHLY and CDR2 FYNNEI. Sequencing used immunoSEQ multiplex PCR; TCRdb keeps in-frame clones, though not all of them. This sample has 85,000 to 95,000 clones, with approximately 90% found just once. This TCR was recovered from a human donor in good health. The source material was CD8+ T cells from blood. V and J are TRBV2 and TRBJ2-7; 14 bases are shared with TRBD2. CDR3 loop: CASGRLAGGQWKALYEQYF. The CDR3 DNA follows: TGTGCCAGCGGCCGACTAGCGGGAGGGCAGTGGAAAGCTTTATACGAGCAGTACTTC.